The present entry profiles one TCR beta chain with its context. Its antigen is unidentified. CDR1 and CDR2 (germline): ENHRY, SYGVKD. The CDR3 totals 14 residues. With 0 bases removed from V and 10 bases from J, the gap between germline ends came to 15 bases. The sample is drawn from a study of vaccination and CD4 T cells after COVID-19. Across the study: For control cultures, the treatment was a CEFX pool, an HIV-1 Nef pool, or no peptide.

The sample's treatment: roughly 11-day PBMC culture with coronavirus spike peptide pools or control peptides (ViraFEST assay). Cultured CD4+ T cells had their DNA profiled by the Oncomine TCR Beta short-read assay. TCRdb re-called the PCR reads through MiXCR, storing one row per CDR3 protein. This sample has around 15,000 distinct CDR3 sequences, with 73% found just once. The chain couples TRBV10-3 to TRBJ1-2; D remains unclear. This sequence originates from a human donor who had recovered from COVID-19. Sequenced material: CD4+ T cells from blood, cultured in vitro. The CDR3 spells CAISESIGYVSYTF. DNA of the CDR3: TGTGCCATCAGTGAGTCTATTGGCTATGTATCCTACACCTTC.